Given below is one TCR beta chain in context. Those enrolled, adults aged about 18 to 89 years, came from 20 to 25 US areas. This sample was taken from a study of blood T cell repertoires in COVID-19. Study-wide background: Spain, Italy and the United States supplied samples that represented acute and convalescent COVID-19. PBMCs, B-cell-depleted T cells, or T cells provided the cDNA or gDNA that made up the material.

There are 12 residues in the CDR3. J gave up 6 bases and V 4 bases, and 5 bases lay outside the gene matches. Germline CDR1 and CDR2: SQVTM and ANQGSEA. Sequenced by immunoSEQ multiplex PCR; TCRdb stores in-frame clones only, minus some. The sample lists around 380,000 clones; roughly 86% were seen once. The sequenced material came from PBMCs or T cells enriched from blood (not recorded which). This chain links TRBV29-1 with TRBJ1-2; TRBD1 matches 7 bases. This receptor was identified in a man younger than 45 who had recovered from COVID-19. The CDR3 protein is CSVGQGLDGYTF. For the CDR3, the DNA is TGCAGCGTTGGACAGGGTCTGGATGGCTACACCTTC.